The entry below gives a single T cell receptor (beta chain) sequence along with its context. Its antigen is not identified. This record belongs to a study of identical twins. Study-wide results and limits: The models systematically underestimated how much out-of-frame TCR alpha was shared in monozygotic twins.

MiXCR, applied by TCRdb to the 5' RACE reads, yields one record per CDR3 protein. The sample lists around 1.7 million distinct CDR3 sequences, about 32% seen once, with about 0.27% in the top ten. Germline V lookup: CDR1 SGHRS, CDR2 YFSETQ. Trimming pared 4 bases from V and 4 bases from J, leaving 9 bases between. There are 12 residues in the CDR3. This chain joins TRBV5-1 and TRBJ2-7, with D hard to call. Sequenced sample: cord blood. The sequence derives from a newborn girl in good health. CDR3 region: CASSTQQYEQYF. CDR3 bases: TGCGCCAGCAGCACCCAGCAATACGAGCAGTACTTC.